The 12 T cell receptor beta chains in this list originate from one sample, sequenced in a study of response to subunit inactivated influenza vaccine. TCRdb itself ran the RT-PCR reads through MiXCR, one entry per CDR3 protein. The sample lists about 700,000 distinct CDR3 sequences, roughly 14% occurring once. The input for sequencing was PBMCs from blood, taken about 14 days before vaccination. Every receptor here comes from a man in his fifties or sixties who received an inactivated influenza vaccine.

The chain links TRBV11-2 to TRBJ2-7; D remains ambiguous. This CDR3 has 15 residues. V lost 0 bases, J lost 4 bases, and 13 bases lay in between. CDR1 is SGHAT, CDR2 FQNNGV, per germline. CDR3 sequence: CASSLEVAGPYEQYF. CDR3 sequence (DNA): TGTGCCAGCAGCTTAGAGGTCGCAGGCCCATACGAGCAGTACTTC.

The CDR3 protein is CSAGGELSYEQYF. The CDR3 nucleotides read TGCAGTGCTGGCGGGGAGCTCTCCTACGAGCAGTACTTC. The chain employs TRBV20-1 and TRBJ2-7; D possibly corresponds to TRBD2 (6 bases). Trimming pared 5 bases from V and 0 bases from J, leaving 11 bases between. Germline V gene lookup returns CDR1 DFQATT and CDR2 SNEGSKA (reference sequence). This CDR3 has 13 amino acids.

The chain combines TRBV14 with TRBJ2-1; 14 positions match TRBD2. The CDR3 totals 17 residues. The J segment lost 3 bases and the V segment lost 3 bases, leaving 4 bases of the junction unmatched. Germline V gene data show CDR1 as SGHDN and CDR2 as FVKESK. The CDR3 loop is CASSHTTSGRDYNEQFF. The CDR3 DNA is TGTGCCAGCAGCCACACGACTAGCGGGAGGGACTACAATGAGCAGTTCTTC. The whole variable domain, remainder taken from reference TRBV14 and TRBJ2-1, is EAGVTQFPSHSVIEKGQTVTLRCDPISGHDNLYWYRRVMGKEIKFLLHFVKESKQDESGMPNNRFLAERTGGTYSTLKVQPAELEDSGVYFCASSHTTSGRDYNEQFFGPGTRLTVL.

This clonotype occurred a few times. This chain connects TRBV10-3 to TRBJ1-3; D perhaps matches TRBD1 (5 bases). V lost 5 bases to trimming and J lost 0 bases, with 14 bases between them. Germline V lookup: CDR1 ENHRY, CDR2 SYGVKD. This CDR3 has 16 residues. The CDR3 sequence: CAISQLIGTSGNTIYF. In DNA form, the CDR3 reads TGTGCCATCAGTCAGCTTATAGGGACCTCTGGAAACACCATATATTTT.

This clonotype came up a few times. This chain links TRBV29-1 with TRBJ2-1, with D possibly being TRBD1 (5 bases). This CDR3 is 15 amino acids long. V was cut by 3 bases and J by 4 bases, with 16 bases left in between. Germline values: CDR1 SQVTM, CDR2 ANQGSEA. CDR3 nucleotides: TGCAGCGTTGATCCTGGGGCCAGATTTTACAATGAGCAGTTCTTC. Its translation: CSVDPGARFYNEQFF.

The chain has TRBV7-2 and TRBJ2-7; D is undetermined. The CDR3 spans 14 residues. The V end was cut by 1 base, the J end by 2 bases, with 9 bases between. Per germline, CDR1 SGHTA and CDR2 FQGNSA. In nucleotides, the CDR3 is TGTGCCAGCAGCTTAGGGCCAGCGACCTACGAGCAGTACTTC. Translated, it gives CASSLGPATYEQYF.

This clonotype was counted a few times. V and J are TRBV4-2 and TRBJ1-4; D unresolved. Trimming took 2 bases from V and 7 from J, leaving 11 bases between them. Germline V lookup: CDR1 LGHNA, CDR2 YNFKEQ. There are 14 residues in the CDR3. Here the CDR3 DNA reads TGTGCCAGCAGCCAATCCTTAGCGGTTGAAAAACTGTTTTTT. Protein product: CASSQSLAVEKLFF.

This clonotype was counted between two and nine times. The chain uses TRBV29-1 and TRBJ2-5; D remains unclear. The CDR3 length is 12 residues. CDR1 and CDR2 from the germline V gene are SQVTM and ANQGSEA. The ends were cut back, 3 bases at V and 5 bases at J, with 10 bases in the middle. CDR3 sequence (DNA): TGCAGCGTTGATGAATGGGGTGAGACCCAGTACTTC. Translating gives CSVDEWGETQYF.

Only a few counts were recorded for this clonotype. The rearrangement uses TRBV12-3 or TRBV12-4 and TRBJ1-1; a weak D match, TRBD1 (6 bases). The CDR3 contains 12 residues. V was clipped by 3 bases and J by 6 bases, with 8 bases between them. The CDR3 DNA is TGTGCCAGCAGTTTCAGGGGTGCTGAAGCTTTCTTT. Translation gives CASSFRGAEAFF.

Details on this clonotype: This sequence may be a read error, since a much larger clone differs from it by one base. The chain joins TRBV4-1 to TRBJ2-1, with TRBD1 as a possible D gene (5 bases). The CDR3 is 14 residues long. CDR1 is MGHRA, CDR2 YSYEKL, per germline. V lost 1 base to trimming and J lost 6 bases, with 10 bases between them. DNA for the CDR3: TGCGCCAGCAGCCAAGCTTCAGGGTTCAATGAGCAGTTCTTC. Protein: CASSQASGFNEQFF.

This clonotype was seen a handful of times. The rearrangement joins TRBV24-1 to TRBJ2-5; 13 bases fit TRBD2. CDR1 and CDR2 from the germline V gene are KGHDR and SFDVKD. The CDR3 extends over 15 amino acids. Trimming took 7 bases from V and 2 from J; bases not matched to a gene: 3. The CDR3: CATSLTSGRQETQYF. CDR3 nucleotide sequence: TGTGCCACCAGCCTGACTAGCGGGAGGCAAGAGACCCAGTACTTC.

The J gene is TRBJ2-2, the V gene TRBV7-6, with TRBD2 matching over 15 bases. V lost 5 bases to trimming and J lost 7 bases; unmatched junction nucleotides: 14. CDR1 and CDR2 from the germline V gene are SGHVS and FNYEAQ. This CDR3 is 19 amino acids long. The CDR3 sequence: CASSPYISPGLAGGGELFF. CDR3 nucleotides: TGTGCCAGCAGCCCATACATTTCCCCGGGACTAGCGGGAGGCGGGGAGCTGTTTTTT.